The 12 T cell receptor beta chains given below trace back to one sample, sequenced in a study of human T cells and chemical hapten exposure. TCRdb passed the RACE reads through MiXCR, listing each CDR3 protein once. The sample yields some 180,000 distinct CDR3 sequences, about a fifth seen once. This sample's time point: patch test 1, 2 weeks after DPC sensitization. Treatment meaning: therapeutic diphenylcyclopropenone sensitization with weekly scalp DPC. The source was whole blood, collected in connection with sensitization to the hapten diphenylcyclopropenone (DPC). The receptor source for this set is a woman aged 45-65 years with alopecia areata. Some clones in this sample may be carry-over from other donors' samples.

This clonotype was observed a few times. This rearrangement joins TRBV20-1 to TRBJ1-5, with D perhaps TRBD1 (5 bases). Germline loops: CDR1 DFQATT, CDR2 SNEGSKA (reference sequence). This CDR3 spans 14 amino acids. The V end lost 3 bases, the J end lost 0 bases, and 9 bases lay between the germline ends. CDR3: CSARGGYSNQPQHF. Here the CDR3 DNA reads TGCAGTGCTAGGGGGGGTTATAGCAATCAGCCCCAGCATTTT.

This clonotype was seen a few times. The rearrangement links TRBV3-1 to TRBJ2-7, with D hard to call. The CDR3 has 12 residues. V was clipped by 1 base and J by 2 bases, with 3 bases between them. From germline, CDR1 is LGHDT and CDR2 YNNKEL (reference sequence). The CDR3 is CASSQGPYEQYF. Written as DNA, the CDR3 is TGTGCCAGCAGCCAAGGGCCCTACGAGCAGTACTTC.

This clonotype has a handful of counts. J is TRBJ2-1 and V is TRBV5-1, with D unclear. CDR1 SGHRS and CDR2 YFSETQ come from the germline V gene. V lost 6 bases, J lost 8 bases, and 21 bases lay in between. The CDR3 contains 15 residues. The DNA of the CDR3 is TGCGCCAGCACGACAACTGGGTCAGAGGCAGATGAGCAGTTCTTC. Protein sequence: CASTTTGSEADEQFF.

This clonotype was observed a handful of times. V is TRBV2 and J is TRBJ2-5; a possible D gene is TRBD2 (6 bases). The V gene lost 6 bases and the J gene lost 2 bases, with 16 bases spanning the gap. The CDR3 sequence is 15 residues long. CDR1 SNHLY and CDR2 FYNNEI come from the germline V gene. CDR3 DNA sequence: TGTGCCAGCAGGGACTACCCACTCACACAAGAGACCCAGTACTTC. Translated, it gives CASRDYPLTQETQYF.

This clonotype appeared a few times. The chain couples TRBV29-1 to TRBJ2-1, with TRBD2 matching over 11 bases. This CDR3 spans 14 amino acids. The germline CDR1 and CDR2 sequences are SQVTM and ANQGSEA. V lost 2 bases, J lost 4 bases, and 1 base stayed unmatched. Here the CDR3 reads CSVEPSGRYNEQFF. The CDR3 nucleotides are TGCAGCGTTGAACCTAGCGGGAGGTACAATGAGCAGTTCTTC.

The CDR3 reads CSASGLAGYYEQYF. In DNA form, the CDR3 reads TGCAGTGCTTCGGGACTAGCGGGATACTACGAGCAGTACTTC. This sequence joins TRBV20-1 and TRBJ2-7; TRBD2 aligns across 13 bases. V dropped 5 bases and J dropped 3; count of bases not matched to a gene: 4. The germline V gene has CDR1 DFQATT and CDR2 SNEGSKA (reference sequence). The CDR3 has 14 residues.

This clonotype was recorded a few times. The chain couples TRBV2 to TRBJ2-2, with D possibly matching TRBD1 (5 bases). Germline V gives CDR1 SNHLY, CDR2 FYNNEI. This CDR3 region has 14 residues. Trimming shortened V by 8 bases and J by 6 bases, and 16 bases separated the two germline ends. This CDR3 is CASERYRQAGELFF. In DNA form, the CDR3 reads TGTGCCAGCGAGCGATACAGGCAGGCCGGGGAGCTGTTTTTT.

The gene calls are TRBV20-1 and TRBJ2-1, with D possibly TRBD2 on 5 matching bases. V was pared by 0 bases and J by 4 bases, with 13 bases between. This CDR3 comprises 15 residues. From germline, CDR1 is DFQATT and CDR2 SNEGSKA (reference sequence). DNA for the CDR3: TGCAGTGCTAGAGATAGGTTAGCGACTTACAATGAGCAGTTCTTC. Protein sequence: CSARDRLATYNEQFF.

The chain links TRBV25-1 to TRBJ2-7; D tentatively fits TRBD1 or TRBD2 (6 bases each). The CDR3 extends over 14 amino acids. V was trimmed by 4 bases and J by 3 bases, leaving 13 bases between them. Per the germline V gene, CDR1 is MGHDK and CDR2 is SYGVNS. The CDR3 bases are TGTGCCAGCAGTGTGCGGGACACAGACTACGAGCAGTACTTC. Protein sequence: CASSVRDTDYEQYF.

This clonotype was observed at least ten times. This sequence joins TRBV20-1 and TRBJ1-1; no clear D. CDR3 length equals 14 residues. V lost 4 bases and J lost 0, with 12 bases in between. Looked up from germline, CDR1 is DFQATT and CDR2 is SNEGSKA (reference sequence). CDR3 in DNA: TGCAGTGCTATGGGTGGCGATCTGAACACTGAAGCTTTCTTT. Translating it yields CSAMGGDLNTEAFF.

The V and J genes are TRBV11-1 and TRBJ2-2; possibly TRBD2 for D (6 bases). This CDR3 region has 15 residues. Trimming removed 5 bases at V and 5 bases at J, with 15 bases between. The germline gives CDR1 SGHAT, CDR2 FQDESV (reference sequence). In DNA, the CDR3 is TGTGCCAGCAGCCAAGGGACTGGGCAGACCGGGGAGCTGTTTTTT. As protein: CASSQGTGQTGELFF.

The V and J genes are TRBV27 and TRBJ2-6; 8 nucleotides match TRBD2. This CDR3 spans 18 amino acids. Germline CDR1 and CDR2: MNHEY and SMNVEV (reference sequence). V lost 0 bases to trimming and J lost 3 bases; unmatched junction nucleotides: 7. The CDR3: CASSLSPSGYGGANVLTF. The DNA of the CDR3 is TGTGCCAGCAGTTTATCTCCTAGCGGGTACGGTGGGGCCAACGTCCTGACTTTC.